This T cell receptor (beta chain) was retrieved from a study of T and B cells in COVID-19 patients. Study as a whole: Recovered patients mostly had mild to moderate COVID-19 managed as outpatients.

BIOMED2 TRB-A/B primer pools were used in multiplex TRB PCR. MiXCR, applied by TCRdb to the multiplex PCR reads, yields one record per CDR3 protein. The sample comprises 8,000 or so distinct CDR3 sequences, 40% of which are singletons, and 2.5% to 3.5% rests with the top ten. The CDR3 contains 11 residues. Trimming pared 4 bases from V and 8 bases from J, leaving 9 bases between. CDR1 is SQVTM and CDR2 is ANQGSEA in the germline V gene. Findings and caveats of the study: Blood from mildly ill patients while symptomatic, and early samples from severe cases, were scarce.

From blood, about 230-500 ng of genomic DNA served as TRB template. Remarks on this clonotype: Its antigen is unknown.

Input material: blood. This chain joins TRBV29-1 and TRBJ1-3; possibly TRBD1 for D (5 bases). This clonotype was sampled from a human donor who had recovered from COVID-19. The CDR3 DNA reads as TGCAGCGTTGTGCTAGGGGACACCATATATTTT. Translated: CSVVLGDTIYF.